This TCR beta chain appears in the sequencing data of a study of OX40 agonist ivuxolimab in advanced cancers. This CDR3 region has 14 residues. In germline, CDR1 is SGHTA, CDR2 FQGNSA. Deletions cut 5 bases from V and 0 bases from J, with 11 bases between. TCRdb keeps only in-frame clones here, not all; method: immunoSEQ multiplex PCR. The sample lists about 80,000 clones, 70% to 90% occurring once. This chain joins TRBV7-2 and TRBJ2-7; D gene unclear. This TCR was sampled from an adult with an advanced solid tumor such as melanoma, head and neck, liver or kidney cancer. The sample was CD4+ or CD8+ T cells sorted from blood, taken in a trial of the OX40 agonist ivuxolimab. The CDR3 sequence: CASSRTGSSYEQYF. In DNA form, the CDR3 reads TGTGCCAGCAGCCGGACCGGGTCCTCCTACGAGCAGTACTTC.